The clone carrying this TCR beta chain was recorded a few times. The antigen remains undetermined. TCRdb called the 5' RACE reads again in MiXCR, with one record for every CDR3 protein. The sample holds roughly 700,000 distinct CDR3 sequences, about 20% seen once. The data belong to a study of CD8 T cells in ankylosing spondylitis. Study observations and caveats: About 8 highly homologous variants made up a TCR beta motif, and this motif appeared characteristic of ankylosing spondylitis blood.

Trimming took 4 bases from V and 3 from J; bases not matched to a gene: 5. Germline-derived CDR1 and CDR2 are SQVTM and ANQGSEA. CDR3 size: 13 residues. The receptor's source is a male donor with ankylosing spondylitis. This chain uses TRBV29-1 with TRBJ1-2; 7 bases are shared with TRBD1. The sequencing input was blood, either unsorted or a sorted T cell fraction (not recorded which). The CDR3, as DNA: TGCAGCGTTGCGGGACAGCCTTACTATGGCTACACCTTC. Translating it yields CSVAGQPYYGYTF. The full variable domain, completed using reference TRBV29-1 and TRBJ1-2, is SAVISQKPSRDICQRGTSLTIQCQVDSQVTMMFWYRQQPGQSLTLIATANQGSEATYESGFVIDKFPISRPNLTFSTLTVSNMSPEDSSIYLCSVAGQPYYGYTFGSGTRLTVV.